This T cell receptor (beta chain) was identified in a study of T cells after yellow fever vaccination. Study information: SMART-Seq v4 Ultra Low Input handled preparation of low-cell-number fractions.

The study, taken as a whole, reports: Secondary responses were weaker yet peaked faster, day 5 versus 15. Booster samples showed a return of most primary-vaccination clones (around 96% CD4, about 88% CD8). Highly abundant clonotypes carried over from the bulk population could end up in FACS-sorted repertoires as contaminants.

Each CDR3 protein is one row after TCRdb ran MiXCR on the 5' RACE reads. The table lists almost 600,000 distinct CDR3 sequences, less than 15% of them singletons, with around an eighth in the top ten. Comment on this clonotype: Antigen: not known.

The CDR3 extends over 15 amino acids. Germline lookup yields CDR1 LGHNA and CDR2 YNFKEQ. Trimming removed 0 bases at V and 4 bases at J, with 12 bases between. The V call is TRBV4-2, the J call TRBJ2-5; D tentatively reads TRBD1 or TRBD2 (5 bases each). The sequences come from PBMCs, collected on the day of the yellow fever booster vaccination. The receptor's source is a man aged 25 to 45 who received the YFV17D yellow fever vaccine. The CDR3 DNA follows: TGTGCCAGCAGCCAAGAGGGGCTAGCCGGAGAGACCCAGTACTTC. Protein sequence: CASSQEGLAGETQYF.